Presented here are 22 T cell receptor beta chains from one specimen sequenced in a study of blood T cell repertoires in COVID-19. Repertoires were generated with immunoSEQ multiplex PCR, while TCRdb's copy carries only in-frame clones and drops some. The sample consists of under 300,000 clones, approximately 80% of them appearing once. The material sequenced was peripheral blood. These receptors were taken from a man aged 25 to 40 who had recovered from COVID-19.

V usage is TRBV6-1 and J usage is TRBJ1-1; D gene unclear. Trimming took off 3 bases at V and 2 bases at J, with 7 bases between the two ends. CDR1 and CDR2 (germline): MNHNS, SASEGT. The CDR3 extends over 13 amino acids. Here the CDR3 reads CASSDRFNTEAFF. The CDR3 coding sequence is TGTGCCAGCAGTGACAGGTTCAACACTGAAGCTTTCTTT.

The V and J genes are TRBV10-3 and TRBJ1-6; tentatively, D is TRBD1 (6 bases). This CDR3 region has 14 residues. Trimming took 2 bases from V and 10 from J, leaving 12 bases between them. Per germline, CDR1 ENHRY and CDR2 SYGVKD. The chain's CDR3 is CAISEEVRGSPLHF. The CDR3 nucleotides read TGTGCCATCAGTGAGGAGGTCAGGGGCTCACCCCTCCACTTT.

The chain links TRBV18 to TRBJ1-2; 8 bases are shared with TRBD1. V shed 3 bases, J shed 7 bases, and the junction held 16 bases outside the gene matches. CDR1 KGHSH and CDR2 LQKENI come from the germline V gene. The CDR3 has 17 residues. The CDR3 nucleotides are TGTGCCAGCTCACCGGACCAGGGGGCCTCTCTTTTTGGTGGCTACACCTTC. It encodes CASSPDQGASLFGGYTF.

This sequence joins TRBV10-3 and TRBJ1-1; TRBD1 matches at 7 bases. J was trimmed by 0 bases and V by 0 bases; bases with no gene match: 4. The germline V gene encodes CDR1 ENHRY and CDR2 SYGVKD. The CDR3 covers 16 residues. The DNA of the CDR3 is TGTGCCATCAGTGAGTCTTGGGACAGAGTGAACACTGAAGCTTTCTTT. It encodes CAISESWDRVNTEAFF.

This chain uses TRBV2 with TRBJ2-5, with D perhaps TRBD2 (7 bases). Trimming took off 3 bases at V and 5 bases at J, with 13 bases between the two ends. The germline gives CDR1 SNHLY, CDR2 FYNNEI. The CDR3 has 14 amino acids. CDR3 nucleotide sequence: TGTGCCAGCAGTGAGAGGGGGGGCCGCGAGACCCAGTACTTC. It translates to CASSERGGRETQYF.

Points on this clone: This sample includes further DNA sequences coding for the same CDR3. The J gene is TRBJ1-1, the V gene TRBV19; D uncertain. The CDR3 has 13 residues. V was shortened by 2 bases and J by 1 base, with 5 bases between the two germline ends. Germline-derived CDR1 and CDR2 are LNHDA and SQIVND (reference sequence). CDR3 nucleotides: TGTGCCAGTAGTATAAACTCGAACACTGAAGCTTTCTTT. Translation: CASSINSNTEAFF.

This chain connects TRBV5-4 to TRBJ2-7, with D tentatively TRBD1 (6 bases). V was trimmed by 3 bases and J by 4 bases, leaving 14 bases between them. The CDR3 covers 14 residues. Per the germline V gene, CDR1 is SGHNT and CDR2 is YYREEE (reference sequence). The DNA for the CDR3 is TGTGCCAGCAGCTATGACTCTAGGGGGTACGAGCAGTACGTC. Protein product: CASSYDSRGYEQYV.

The V gene is TRBV29-1, the J gene TRBJ2-1; tentative D call: TRBD1 (6 bases). Germline-derived CDR1 and CDR2 are SQVTM and ANQGSEA. This CDR3 spans 16 amino acids. The germline V and J ends were trimmed by 0 bases and 7 bases, with 19 bases remaining between them. The CDR3 region is CSVEDRLQGWRNEQFF. CDR3 nucleotides: TGCAGCGTTGAAGATCGGCTACAGGGATGGCGGAATGAGCAGTTCTTC.

CDR3 sequence: CASSQGGWVDAFF. CDR3 sequence (DNA): TGTGCCAGCAGCCAAGGCGGGTGGGTAGATGCTTTCTTT. This chain connects TRBV3-1 (or the pseudogene TRBV3-2) to TRBJ1-1, with D unresolved. The germline gives CDR1 LGHDT, CDR2 YNNKEL (reference sequence). The CDR3 has 13 residues. The germline V and J ends were trimmed by 1 base and 11 bases, with 14 bases remaining between them.

The V gene is TRBV10-1, the J gene TRBJ2-1, with 7 bases matching TRBD1. The CDR3 is 13 residues long. Germline CDR1 WNHNN, CDR2 SYGVQD (reference sequence). V lost 1 base to trimming and J lost 6 bases; unmatched junction nucleotides: 0. The CDR3, as DNA: TGCGCCAGCAGTGAGTGGACAGGCAATGAGCAGTTCTTC. Encoded protein: CASSEWTGNEQFF.

The chain uses TRBV10-3 and TRBJ1-2, with 7 bases lining up with TRBD1. The CDR3 length is 13 residues. Losses at the gene ends were 7 bases for V and 6 bases for J; bases not matched to a gene: 8. The germline V gene has CDR1 ENHRY and CDR2 SYGVKD. CDR3 region: CAITLGGFNGYTF. The CDR3 coding sequence is TGTGCCATCACCCTAGGGGGCTTCAATGGCTACACCTTC.

The rearrangement uses TRBV4-2 and TRBJ1-4; D may be TRBD1 (5 bases). The V end lost 0 bases, the J end lost 7 bases, and 15 bases lay between the germline ends. This CDR3 is 16 amino acids long. Germline loops: CDR1 LGHNA, CDR2 YNFKEQ. DNA for the CDR3: TGTGCCAGCAGCCAAGACCAGGGTGGGGGGGGTGAAAAACTGTTTTTT. Protein: CASSQDQGGGGEKLFF.

The chain links TRBV5-8 to TRBJ2-1; 11 bases map to TRBD2. This CDR3 comprises 15 residues. Losses at the gene ends were 5 bases for V and 4 bases for J; bases not matched to a gene: 5. CDR1 and CDR2 (germline): SGHTS, YDEGEE. CDR3 nucleotides: TGTGCCAGCAGAGGACTAGCGGGTGGATACAATGAGCAGTTCTTC. Translating it yields CASRGLAGGYNEQFF. The complete variable domain, with remaining parts taken from reference TRBV5-8 and TRBJ2-1, reads EAGVTQSPTHLIKTRGQQATLRCSPISGHTSVYWYQQALGLGLQFLLWYDEGEERNRGNFPPRFSGRQFPNYSSELNVNALELEDSALYLCASRGLAGGYNEQFFGPGTRLTVL.

This rearrangement joins TRBV12-3 or TRBV12-4 to TRBJ2-5; a weak D match, TRBD1 (7 bases). V was shortened by 5 bases and J by 6 bases, with 13 bases between the two germline ends. This CDR3 spans 13 amino acids. CDR3 region: CASSPAGGKTQYF. DNA of the CDR3: TGTGCCAGCAGTCCTGCAGGGGGGAAGACCCAGTACTTC.

J is TRBJ1-3 and V is TRBV2, with D possibly being TRBD1 (5 bases). The length of the CDR3 is 15 residues. Germline values: CDR1 SNHLY, CDR2 FYNNEI. V was trimmed by 8 bases and J by 0 bases, leaving 14 bases between them. The CDR3 loop is CASSKDGHSGNTIYF. The CDR3 DNA is TGTGCCAGCTCAAAGGACGGACACTCTGGAAACACCATATATTTT. Supplemented by reference TRBV2 and TRBJ1-3, the full variable domain reads EPEVTQTPSHQVTQMGQEVILRCVPISNHLYFYWYRQILGQKVEFLVSFYNNEISEKSEIFDDQFSVERPDGSNFTLKIRSTKLEDSAMYFCASSKDGHSGNTIYFGEGSWLTVV.

The V and J genes are TRBV10-3 and TRBJ2-3; TRBD1 matches at 9 bases. CDR1 and CDR2 (germline): ENHRY, SYGVKD. V was clipped by 10 bases and J by 3 bases; unmatched bases: 8. The CDR3 spans 14 residues. The CDR3 nucleotides are TGTGCCACCTTGGACAGGGGACGGACAGATACGCAGTATTTT. Translated, it gives CATLDRGRTDTQYF.

This clone showed up just once. This sequence joins TRBV25-1 and TRBJ2-5, with 10 bases fitting TRBD1. Germline assignment: CDR1 MGHDK and CDR2 SYGVNS. Trimming took 3 bases from V and 6 from J; bases not matched to a gene: 7. The CDR3 is 15 amino acids. CDR3 DNA sequence: TGTGCCAGCAGTGACCCTGGACAGGGGGGACAGACCCAGTACTTC. Translated, it gives CASSDPGQGGQTQYF.

The chain has TRBV19 and TRBJ2-1; 15 bases fit TRBD2. The V segment lost 6 bases and the J segment 3 bases; nucleotides outside the gene matches: 3. The CDR3 totals 16 residues. Germline-derived CDR1 and CDR2 are LNHDA and SQIVND (reference sequence). CDR3 DNA sequence: TGTGCCAGTAGGGGACTAGCGGGGGGACACTACAATGAGCAGTTCTTC. This encodes CASRGLAGGHYNEQFF.

The chain has TRBV10-1 and TRBJ1-1; D unclear. This CDR3 is built from 13 residues. Trimming took 5 bases from V and 1 from J, leaving 8 bases between them. The germline V gene has CDR1 WNHNN and CDR2 SYGVQD (reference sequence). DNA of the CDR3: TGCGCCAGCAGTTACGGGTCGAACACTGAAGCTTTCTTT. The encoded protein is CASSYGSNTEAFF.

This chain connects TRBV5-4 to TRBJ2-3, with 7 nucleotides matching TRBD2. Germline V gene sequence: CDR1 SGHNT, CDR2 YYREEE (reference sequence). The CDR3 spans 16 residues. V lost 5 bases, J lost 0 bases, and 9 bases stayed unmatched. The CDR3 bases are TGTGCCAGCAGGGGGGAGCGGGGAACGAGCACAGATACGCAGTATTTT. Translated: CASRGERGTSTDTQYF.

The chain is built from TRBV5-6 and TRBJ1-3; D remains unclear. Germline lookup yields CDR1 SGHDT and CDR2 YYEEEE. This CDR3 is 14 amino acids long. The V and J ends lost 4 bases and 5 bases respectively, with 13 bases between them. The chain's CDR3 is CASSGLGERNTIYF. The CDR3 DNA is TGTGCCAGCAGCGGACTCGGGGAAAGAAACACCATATATTTT.

Comment on this clone: This same CDR3 is encoded by further DNA sequences in the sample. The chain couples TRBV3-1 (or the pseudogene TRBV3-2) to TRBJ2-7, with D uncertain. Trimming pared 2 bases from V and 3 bases from J, leaving 5 bases between. Germline CDR1 is LGHDT and CDR2 is YNNKEL (reference sequence). The CDR3 covers 12 residues. As DNA, the CDR3 is TGTGCCAGCAGCCAATCGCGCTACGAGCAGTACTTC. Translating it yields CASSQSRYEQYF.